This entry lists 24 T cell receptor beta chains sequenced from one sample in a study of PD-1 blockade in classical Hodgkin lymphoma. Method: immunoSEQ multiplex PCR; TCRdb's copy keeps in-frame clones and lacks some. The sample has 10,000 or so clones; 74% are singletons. Noted time point: cycle 4 day 1 (C4D1), after 6 weeks of nivolumab. Each patient's relapse followed autologous stem cell transplantation, and brentuximab vedotin exposure varied. By magnetic negative selection, CD4+ T cells were purified from thawed PBMCs. Specimen: CD4+ T cells from blood, collected before the fourth cycle of nivolumab. All receptors derive from a human donor with classical Hodgkin lymphoma.

The V and J genes are TRBV7-9 and TRBJ1-3, with a weak D call TRBD1 (5 bases). Germline V gives CDR1 SEHNR, CDR2 FQNEAQ (reference sequence). V lost 7 bases and J lost 3, with 19 bases in between. This CDR3 contains 16 residues. CDR3 residues: CASNPGDRTYGNTIYF. The CDR3 nucleotides are TGTGCCAGCAATCCCGGGGACCGAACTTATGGAAACACCATATATTTT. Based on the CDR3 plus reference TRBV7-9 and TRBJ1-3, the full variable domain is DTGVSQNPRHKITKRGQNVTFRCDPISEHNRLYWYRQTLGQGPEFLTYFQNEAQLEKSRLLSDRFSAERPKGSFSTLEIQRTEQGDSAMYLCASNPGDRTYGNTIYFGEGSWLTVV.

This clone was recorded a few times. V and J are TRBV5-1 and TRBJ2-7; the match to TRBD2 covers 8 bases. V lost 2 bases to trimming and J lost 1 base; unmatched junction nucleotides: 8. Germline V lookup: CDR1 SGHRS, CDR2 YFSETQ. The CDR3 contains 16 residues. In nucleotides, the CDR3 is TGCGCCAGCAGCTTAGATCCAGCGGGGGCATCCTACGAGCAGTACTTC. Encoded protein: CASSLDPAGASYEQYF.

The rearrangement links TRBV28 to TRBJ2-2; 7 bases map to TRBD2. The CDR3 has 18 residues. V was pared by 5 bases and J by 0 bases, with 12 bases of the junction left unmatched. Germline assignment: CDR1 MDHEN and CDR2 SYDVKM. CDR3 in DNA: TGTGCCAGCAGTCTGAATGGCCTAGCGGACGCGAACACCGGGGAGCTGTTTTTT. Amino acid sequence: CASSLNGLADANTGELFF. The variable domain in full, with the rest retrieved from reference TRBV28 and TRBJ2-2, is DVKVTQSSRYLVKRTGEKVFLECVQDMDHENMFWYRQDPGLGLRLIYFSYDVKMKEKGDIPEGYSVSREKKERFSLILESASTNQTSMYLCASSLNGLADANTGELFFGEGSRLTVL.

This sequence joins TRBV30 and TRBJ1-6; no clear D. Germline V CDR1 and CDR2: GTSNPN, SVGIG (reference sequence). The V end was cut by 2 bases, the J end by 7 bases, with 9 bases between. CDR3 length equals 13 residues. The CDR3 DNA is TGTGCCTGGAGTACAAGACAAAATTCACCCCTCCACTTT. Encoded protein: CAWSTRQNSPLHF.

The genes are TRBV6-5 and TRBJ1-6; 7 bases are shared with TRBD1. Germline V CDR1 and CDR2: MNHEY, SVGAGI. The CDR3 sequence is 13 residues long. V lost 5 bases and J lost 8; bases outside the gene matches: 3. The CDR3 spells CASSRDSDSPLHF. In nucleotides, the CDR3 is TGTGCCAGCAGTCGGGACAGCGATTCACCCCTCCACTTT.

A single count supports this clone. The rearrangement joins TRBV7-9 to TRBJ1-1; possible D gene TRBD1, 5 bases. Germline V CDR1 and CDR2: SEHNR, FQNEAQ (reference sequence). The CDR3 runs to 16 residues. Deletions cut 5 bases from V and 1 base from J, with 17 bases between. Written as DNA, the CDR3 is TGTGCCAGCAGCGGTCGACAGTCTGGCGAGAACACTGAAGCTTTCTTT. Translated: CASSGRQSGENTEAFF.

This chain uses TRBV19 with TRBJ1-3; possibly TRBD1 for D (6 bases). Trimming removed 1 base from V and 0 bases from J, with 7 bases in between. CDR1 LNHDA and CDR2 SQIVND come from the germline V gene (reference sequence). The CDR3 runs to 15 residues. The DNA of the CDR3 is TGTGCCAGTAGTATAGCAGGGGCCTCTGGAAACACCATATATTTT. Protein product: CASSIAGASGNTIYF.

The chain couples TRBV6-5 to TRBJ1-5; 9 nucleotides align to TRBD1. The CDR3 has 15 residues. V trimming: 5 bases; J trimming: 1 base; junction bases outside the gene matches: 3. Germline V gives CDR1 MNHEY, CDR2 SVGAGI. The CDR3 reads CASSPGTGSNQPQHF. In nucleotides, the CDR3 is TGTGCCAGCAGTCCCGGGACAGGGAGCAATCAGCCCCAGCATTTT.

This clone was seen a handful of times. This sequence joins TRBV27 and TRBJ1-1; a possible D gene is TRBD1 (5 bases). This CDR3 has 14 residues. V lost 4 bases, J lost 5 bases, and 14 bases lay in between. Germline CDR1 is MNHEY and CDR2 is SMNVEV (reference sequence). CDR3 DNA sequence: TGTGCCAGCAGTTCCTCGGGGGGGTGGACTGAAGCTTTCTTT. Translating gives CASSSSGGWTEAFF.

The chain is built from TRBV7-2 and TRBJ2-7; TRBD1 agrees at 7 bases. The V and J ends lost 1 base and 0 bases, in that order; junction bases with no gene match: 3. The CDR3 is made up of 15 amino acids. Germline CDR1 and CDR2: SGHTA and FQGNSA. For the CDR3, the DNA is TGTGCCAGCAGCTTAGGTGGGACAGCCTCCTACGAGCAGTACTTC. The encoded protein is CASSLGGTASYEQYF.

This sequence joins TRBV7-9 and TRBJ1-1, with TRBD1 matching 9 bases. The ends lost 4 bases at V and 1 base at J; junction bases unmatched: 1. There are 14 residues in the CDR3. The V gene's germline CDR1 is SEHNR and CDR2 FQNEAQ (reference sequence). This CDR3 is CASSSDRGNTEAFF. The CDR3 nucleotides read TGTGCCAGCAGCTCGGACAGGGGGAACACTGAAGCTTTCTTT.

V usage is TRBV6-5 and J usage is TRBJ2-7, with 7 bases lining up with TRBD1. The CDR3 is 13 amino acids. Trimming cost V 6 bases and J 3 bases; bases outside gene matches: 5. Germline CDR1 MNHEY, CDR2 SVGAGI. CDR3 nucleotide sequence: TGTGCCAGCAGACGACAGGGAAGCTACGAGCAGTACTTC. This sequence encodes CASRRQGSYEQYF.

This rearrangement joins TRBV6-6 to TRBJ2-7; D unresolved. CDR1 and CDR2 from the germline V gene are MNHNY and SVGAGI (reference sequence). The CDR3 has 13 amino acids. The V end was cut by 6 bases, the J end by 6 bases, with 15 bases between. CDR3 in DNA: TGTGCCAGCAGCGCGCGACCAAGCGCCGAGCAGTACTTC. Residues: CASSARPSAEQYF.

As DNA, the CDR3 is TGTGCCAGCAGCCCCAGGACTAGCGGGAGTCAGCAGTTCTTC. It specifies CASSPRTSGSQQFF. V gene TRBV7-8 combines with J gene TRBJ2-1; 13 bases fit TRBD2. CDR1 is SGHVS and CDR2 is FQNEAQ in the germline V gene. CDR3 size: 14 residues. The V and J ends lost 5 bases and 11 bases, in that order; junction bases with no gene match: 6.

The genes are TRBV19 and TRBJ2-2; tentatively, D is TRBD1 (6 bases). The V end was cut by 7 bases, the J end by 3 bases, with 15 bases between. This CDR3 is built from 15 residues. Germline V gives CDR1 LNHDA, CDR2 SQIVND (reference sequence). The CDR3 sequence is CASKPQGTYTGELFF. The CDR3 nucleotides are TGTGCCAGTAAGCCGCAGGGGACCTACACCGGGGAGCTGTTTTTT.

The chain carries TRBV2 and TRBJ1-1; no clear D. Germline V gives CDR1 SNHLY, CDR2 FYNNEI. The V end was cut by 3 bases, the J end by 1 base, with 15 bases between. The CDR3 has 16 residues. This CDR3 reads CASSEEIYDWNTEAFF. In nucleotides, the CDR3 is TGTGCCAGCAGTGAGGAAATTTATGACTGGAACACTGAAGCTTTCTTT.

This clone was seen a few times. The chain recombines TRBV30 with TRBJ1-5; the D is unclear. The germline V and J ends were trimmed by 2 bases and 3 bases, with 14 bases remaining between them. This CDR3 comprises 15 residues. Germline CDR1 GTSNPN, CDR2 SVGIG (reference sequence). The CDR3 DNA reads as TGTGCCTGGAGTCCGCCGGGAACGACCAATCAGCCCCAGCATTTT. Its translation is CAWSPPGTTNQPQHF.

This chain uses TRBV10-3 with TRBJ2-3; a weak D match, TRBD1 (6 bases). Germline values: CDR1 ENHRY, CDR2 SYGVKD. The CDR3 covers 14 residues. V lost 5 bases to trimming and J lost 0 bases, with 9 bases between them. The CDR3 here is CAISRTGSTDTQYF. Written as DNA, the CDR3 is TGTGCCATCAGTAGAACAGGGAGCACAGATACGCAGTATTTT.

The chain recombines TRBV6-1 with TRBJ2-5, with 9 bases identical to TRBD1. CDR1 and CDR2 from the germline V gene are MNHNS and SASEGT. V gave up 1 base and J gave up 0 bases; unmatched junction bases: 0. The CDR3 loop spans 15 amino acids. This CDR3 is CASSEGDRDQETQYF. The DNA for the CDR3 is TGTGCCAGCAGTGAAGGGGACAGGGACCAAGAGACCCAGTACTTC.

The CDR3 here is CASSLIYEQYF. The CDR3 DNA follows: TGTGCCAGCAGTCTAATCTACGAGCAGTACTTC. The rearrangement joins TRBV6-1 to TRBJ2-7; no definite D call. The CDR3 contains 11 residues. The V end was cut by 5 bases, the J end by 3 bases, with 5 bases between. The germline gives CDR1 MNHNS, CDR2 SASEGT.

This sequence joins TRBV11-3 and TRBJ2-3; D possibly uses TRBD1 or TRBD2 (5 bases each). The germline V gene has CDR1 SGHNT and CDR2 YENEEA. V was cut by 1 base and J by 7 bases, with 9 bases left in between. The CDR3 length is 13 residues. CDR3 in DNA: TGTGCCAGCAGCTTAGCTGGGGGACATACGCAGTATTTT. Protein: CASSLAGGHTQYF. Together with reference TRBV11-3 and TRBJ2-3, the CDR3 gives the full variable domain: EAGVVQSPRYKIIEKKQPVAFWCNPISGHNTLYWYLQNLGQGPELLIRYENEEAVDDSQLPKDRFSAERLKGVDSTLKIQPAELGDSAVYLCASSLAGGHTQYFGPGTRLTVL.

This clone was recorded once. V gene TRBV6-4 combines with J gene TRBJ2-5, with 10 bases matching TRBD1. The J call is uncertain, as TRBJ2-7 better fits the DNA end. CDR1 and CDR2 (germline): MRHNA, SNTAGT. The CDR3 consists of 16 residues. The CDR3 DNA is TGTGCCAGCAGTGACGGGGACAGGGGAGGCTCCTACGAGCAGTACTTC. Translating gives CASSDGDRGGSYEQYF.

This rearrangement joins TRBV18 to TRBJ1-3; D might be TRBD1 (6 bases). This CDR3 contains 15 residues. Trimming left V 3 bases short and J 0 bases short, with 9 bases between. Germline V gene data show CDR1 as KGHSH and CDR2 as LQKENI. CDR3 bases: TGTGCCAGCTCACCGACAGGCGACTCTGGAAACACCATATATTTT. Protein: CASSPTGDSGNTIYF.

The V gene is TRBV5-8, the J gene TRBJ2-5; 8 positions match TRBD1. CDR1 is SGHTS, CDR2 YDEGEE, per germline. The CDR3 contains 15 residues. The trim removed 4 bases at V and 3 bases at J, leaving 8 bases unmatched. The DNA of the CDR3 is TGTGCCAGCAGCCCGGGGGACAGGTCGGAAGAGACCCAGTACTTC. Amino acid sequence: CASSPGDRSEETQYF.